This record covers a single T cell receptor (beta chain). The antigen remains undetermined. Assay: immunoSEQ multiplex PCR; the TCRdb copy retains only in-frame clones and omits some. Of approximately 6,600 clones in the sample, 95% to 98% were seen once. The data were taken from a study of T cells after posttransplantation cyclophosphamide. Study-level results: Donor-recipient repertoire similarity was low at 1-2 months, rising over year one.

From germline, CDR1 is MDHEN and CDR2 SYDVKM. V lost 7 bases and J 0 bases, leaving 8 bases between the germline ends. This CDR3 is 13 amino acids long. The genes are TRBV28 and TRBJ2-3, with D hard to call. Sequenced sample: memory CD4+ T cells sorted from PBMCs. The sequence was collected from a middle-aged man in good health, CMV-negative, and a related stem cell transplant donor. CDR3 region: CASTLGSTDTQYF. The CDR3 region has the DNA TGTGCCAGCACCCTCGGGAGCACAGATACGCAGTATTTT.